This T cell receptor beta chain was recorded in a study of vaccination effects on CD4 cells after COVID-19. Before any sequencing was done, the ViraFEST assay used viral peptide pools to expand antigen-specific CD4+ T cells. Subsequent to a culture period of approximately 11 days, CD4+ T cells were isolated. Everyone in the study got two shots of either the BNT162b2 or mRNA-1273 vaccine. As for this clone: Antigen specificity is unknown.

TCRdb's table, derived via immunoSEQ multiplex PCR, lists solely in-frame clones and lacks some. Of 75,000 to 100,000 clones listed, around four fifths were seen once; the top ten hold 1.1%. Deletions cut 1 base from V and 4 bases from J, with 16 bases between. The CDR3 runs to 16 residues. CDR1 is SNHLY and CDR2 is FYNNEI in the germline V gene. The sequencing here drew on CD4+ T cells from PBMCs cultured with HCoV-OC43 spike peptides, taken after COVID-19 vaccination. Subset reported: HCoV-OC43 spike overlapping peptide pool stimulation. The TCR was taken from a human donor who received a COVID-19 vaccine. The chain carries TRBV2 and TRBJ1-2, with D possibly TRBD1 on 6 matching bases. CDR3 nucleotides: TGTGCCAGCAGTGAAGGGGCCCCGGGGGGCGGCTATGGCTACACCTTC. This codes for CASSEGAPGGGYGYTF.